This record concerns one TCR beta chain sequence. This clonotype turned up a few times. Its antigen remains undetermined. Per-nucleotide qualities are absent, and no much larger clonotype sits a single base away. The sample comes from a study of CD8 T cells in ankylosing spondylitis (dated by TCRdb to the late 2010s). About the full investigation: To find TCR variants linked to disease, the study profiled T cell receptor beta repertoires in ankylosing spondylitis patients and healthy donors. The whole study cohort included over 85 healthy donors and roughly 24 ankylosing spondylitis patients. Peripheral blood was sampled, and synovial fluid was also collected from ankylosing spondylitis patients.

Sequenced using an Illumina HiSeq 2500. Quantitative 5'-RACE with molecular barcodes was the method used to prepare the TCR beta libraries. In the source study's methods: A new computational method based on a probabilistic model of VDJ rearrangement was used to identify disease-linked TCR variants. TCRdb's own reprocessing of the public reads used fastp at Q25 and MiXCR and kept productive beta chains. Here each entry gathers all rows of one CDR3 protein and keeps the most common genes and DNA. The V and J calls here are based on TCRdb, not the publication. Recorded for this sample are around 230,000 distinct CDR3 sequences; around 8% of them occurred a single time. The leading ten clones occupy approximately 4.8% of the sample. Broader findings and caveats from the paper: The disease-linked clones had a CD8+ phenotype and were found at relatively low frequencies in peripheral blood. Some of the motif variants had been reported before in the synovial fluid and blood of reactive arthritis patients, a finding that suggests common disease-initiation mechanisms. A TCR beta motif of several highly homologous amino acid variants appeared characteristic of blood from ankylosing spondylitis patients. The disease-linked clones were reported to be significantly enriched in matched synovial fluid samples from ankylosing spondylitis patients.

V is trimmed back by 0 bases and J by 1 base, and the junction contains 3 bases that no gene match accounts for. From the cysteine up to the phenylalanine, the CDR3 has a length of 17 residues. The sequence is cut down to CDR3 DNA, 51 bases in frame from base 1. For CDR1 and CDR2, the germline V gene lists SGHRS and YFSETQ. What was sequenced was blood, either unsorted or a sorted T cell fraction (not recorded which). The chain is encoded by TRBV5-1 joined to TRBJ2-5, and 13 junction bases match TRBD2. This sequence was found in a female donor with ankylosing spondylitis or in good health (not recorded which). The nucleotide sequence reads TGCGCCAGCAGCTTGGCCGGGACTAGCGGGGCCCAAGAGACCCAGTACTTC. Its protein is CASSLAGTSGAQETQYF.